The 24 T cell receptor beta chains below all came from one sample that was sequenced in a study of blood T cells in healthy people across ages. Then a second PCR, running roughly 6 to 11 cycles, was carried out with a sample-barcoded 5' primer and a J-beta primer mix. In TCRdb, the 5' RACE reads were re-called with MiXCR into one record per CDR3 protein. The data contain around 1.1 million distinct CDR3 sequences, 30% to 40% of them singletons. The sequenced material came from blood. All receptors derive from a man aged 18-30 years in good health.

This clonotype appeared a few times. The chain uses TRBV28 and TRBJ2-3; no definite D call. Germline V gene lookup returns CDR1 MDHEN and CDR2 SYDVKM. Trimming removed 4 bases from V and 7 bases from J, with 12 bases in between. The CDR3 covers 13 residues. The CDR3 DNA reads TGTGCCAGCAGTTCCGTTCCGAAGAATACGCAGTATTTT. Protein sequence: CASSSVPKNTQYF.

V is TRBV20-1 and J is TRBJ1-3, with a possible D match to TRBD1 (5 bases). Trimming pared 3 bases from V and 0 bases from J, leaving 12 bases between. The CDR3 length is 15 residues. The germline V gene has CDR1 DFQATT and CDR2 SNEGSKA (reference sequence). DNA for the CDR3: TGCAGTGCTAGCGCCGGGGGTAGCTCTGGAAACACCATATATTTT. It yields the protein CSASAGGSSGNTIYF.

This clonotype came up a few times. The rearrangement links TRBV20-1 to TRBJ1-2; 9 bases agree with TRBD1. The CDR3 extends over 14 amino acids. Germline CDR1 DFQATT, CDR2 SNEGSKA (reference sequence). The CDR3 region has the DNA TGCAGCACAAGCCCGGGACAGGGCATAGCTGGCTACACCTTC. It codes for CSTSPGQGIAGYTF.

Only a few counts were recorded for this clonotype. The chain recombines TRBV6-1 with TRBJ2-1, with TRBD1 as a possible D gene (6 bases). CDR3 length: 13 amino acids. CDR1 is MNHNS and CDR2 is SASEGT in the germline V gene. V lost 4 bases to trimming and J lost 7 bases, with 11 bases between them. The CDR3 reads CASSVSGVNEQFF. The CDR3 region has the DNA TGTGCCAGCAGTGTATCAGGGGTTAATGAGCAGTTCTTC.

The V gene is TRBV6-5, the J gene TRBJ2-1; TRBD2 might be the D (5 bases). The V gene lost 8 bases and the J gene lost 3 bases, with 14 bases spanning the gap. The CDR3 runs 14 residues. The germline V gene encodes CDR1 MNHEY and CDR2 SVGAGI. The CDR3 protein is CASATGKNYNEQFF. The CDR3 bases are TGTGCCAGCGCTACGGGAAAGAACTACAATGAGCAGTTCTTC.

Of note for this clonotype: A much larger clone lies one base from this, so it may be a read error. V gene TRBV4-3 combines with J gene TRBJ1-2; D is undetermined. The CDR3 extends over 13 amino acids. Germline assignment: CDR1 LGHNA and CDR2 YSLEER. The CDR3 region is CTSSQELDYGYTF. CDR3 nucleotide sequence: TGCACCAGCAGCCAAGAATTGGACTATGGCTACACCTTC.

This chain connects TRBV4-3 to TRBJ1-4; D may be TRBD1 (5 bases). V dropped 4 bases and J dropped 6 bases, with 18 bases sitting between them. The CDR3 is 16 amino acids. The germline gives CDR1 LGHNA, CDR2 YSLEER. Here the CDR3 DNA reads TGCGCCAGCAGCCCGGGACGCGGGCGGTATTATGAAAAACTGTTTTTT. Encoded protein: CASSPGRGRYYEKLFF.

V is TRBV27 and J is TRBJ1-2; D ambiguous. Germline V gene lookup returns CDR1 MNHEY and CDR2 SMNVEV (reference sequence). The CDR3 is made up of 13 amino acids. With 5 bases removed from V and 5 bases from J, the gap between germline ends came to 12 bases. In DNA form, the CDR3 reads TGTGCCAGCAGTGTATATTCGGGTTATGGCTACACCTTC. Amino acid sequence: CASSVYSGYGYTF.

This chain uses TRBV5-1 with TRBJ1-2; D possibly corresponds to TRBD1 (5 bases). V was shortened by 4 bases and J by 6 bases, with 16 bases between the two germline ends. Germline V gene data show CDR1 as SGHRS and CDR2 as YFSETQ. This CDR3 spans 14 amino acids. The CDR3 DNA sequence: TGCGCCAGCAGCGTGCGTCAGGGTCGGGATGGCTACACCTTC. Its translation is CASSVRQGRDGYTF.

This rearrangement joins TRBV28 to TRBJ1-5; D is undetermined. Germline CDR1 MDHEN, CDR2 SYDVKM. There are 13 residues in the CDR3. The germline V and J ends were trimmed by 5 bases and 1 base, with 6 bases remaining between them. CDR3 sequence: CASSTLSNQPQHF. CDR3 bases: TGTGCCAGCAGTACTCTGAGCAATCAGCCCCAGCATTTT. Supplemented by reference TRBV28 and TRBJ1-5, the full variable domain reads DVKVTQSSRYLVKRTGEKVFLECVQDMDHENMFWYRQDPGLGLRLIYFSYDVKMKEKGDIPEGYSVSREKKERFSLILESASTNQTSMYLCASSTLSNQPQHFGDGTRLSIL.

The table lists this clonotype with a few counts. This chain links TRBV7-6 with TRBJ2-3, with TRBD2 as a possible D gene (5 bases). This CDR3 has 17 amino acids. CDR1 and CDR2 from the germline V gene are SGHVS and FNYEAQ. V dropped 1 base and J dropped 3 bases, with 17 bases sitting between them. This CDR3 is CASSLEGRGFLTDTQYF. Here the CDR3 DNA reads TGTGCCAGCAGCTTAGAAGGACGGGGATTTCTAACAGATACGCAGTATTTT.

This clonotype was counted many times. The chain employs TRBV29-1 and TRBJ2-3; no clear D. Germline lookup yields CDR1 SQVTM and CDR2 ANQGSEA. The CDR3 has 14 amino acids. V was shortened by 7 bases and J by 1 base, with 15 bases between the two germline ends. The CDR3 protein is CSGLAVPRTDTQYF. Written as DNA, the CDR3 is TGCAGCGGCCTCGCCGTCCCCCGCACAGATACGCAGTATTTT.

Details on this clonotype: A single base separates this from a much larger clone, so it may be a read error. V is TRBV15 and J is TRBJ2-3; D might be TRBD1 or TRBD2, each matching 5 bases. The CDR3 runs to 13 residues. V gave up 0 bases and J gave up 10 bases, with 11 bases separating them. The germline V gene encodes CDR1 LNHNV and CDR2 YYDKDF (reference sequence). CDR3 residues: CATSRERGDAQYF. The CDR3 DNA follows: TGTGCCACCAGCAGAGAACGAGGGGATGCGCAGTATTTT.

This clonotype was counted only a few times. The gene calls are TRBV2 and TRBJ1-5; no definite D call. The CDR3 runs 12 residues. Germline lookup yields CDR1 SNHLY and CDR2 FYNNEI. V gave up 3 bases and J gave up 7 bases, with 7 bases separating them. CDR3 region: CASSESEQPQHF. For the CDR3, the DNA is TGTGCCAGCAGTGAGAGTGAACAGCCCCAGCATTTT.

This clonotype was found a few times. The chain joins TRBV6-5 to TRBJ1-5, with 7 bases aligning to TRBD1. The V gene end was trimmed by 6 bases and the J gene end by 1 base; junction bases not matched to a gene: 9. CDR3 length: 16 amino acids. CDR1 is MNHEY, CDR2 SVGAGI, per germline. CDR3: CASSPTGLESNQPQHF. CDR3 nucleotide sequence: TGTGCCAGCAGCCCGACAGGGTTGGAAAGCAATCAGCCCCAGCATTTT.

In its sample, this clonotype was seen a few times. This chain joins TRBV2 and TRBJ2-7; D unclear. This CDR3 has 16 residues. Germline assignment: CDR1 SNHLY and CDR2 FYNNEI. Trimming pared 2 bases from V and 3 bases from J, leaving 17 bases between. The CDR3 is CASSEKGKAEDYEQYF. CDR3 coding DNA: TGTGCCAGCAGTGAAAAAGGGAAGGCAGAAGACTACGAGCAGTACTTC.

This clonotype was seen only a few times. The chain combines TRBV20-1 with TRBJ2-1, with 7 bases fitting TRBD2. V was clipped by 2 bases and J by 3 bases; unmatched bases: 7. This CDR3 has 15 residues. The V gene's germline CDR1 is DFQATT and CDR2 SNEGSKA (reference sequence). The CDR3 nucleotides are TGCAGTGCTAGAAAAGCGGGGCGATACTACAATGAGCAGTTCTTC. Protein product: CSARKAGRYYNEQFF.

As to this clonotype: A much larger clonotype is one base distant, so this may be a read error. This sequence joins TRBV10-3 and TRBJ2-3; a possible D gene is TRBD2 (5 bases). Trimming took off 2 bases at V and 0 bases at J, with 6 bases between the two ends. Per germline, CDR1 ENHRY and CDR2 SYGVKD. The CDR3 loop spans 14 amino acids. CDR3 loop: CAISEGRSTDTQYF. The CDR3 DNA is TGTGCCATCAGTGAGGGGAGAAGCACAGATACGCAGTATTTT.

This chain uses TRBV15 with TRBJ2-1; tentative D call: TRBD2 (5 bases). Trimming pared 0 bases from V and 6 bases from J, leaving 21 bases between. Germline V CDR1 and CDR2: LNHNV, YYDKDF (reference sequence). This CDR3 spans 18 amino acids. CDR3 DNA sequence: TGTGCCACCAGCAGAGAAGAAAGAGGGCCAATGCGTGCCAATGAGCAGTTCTTC. The encoded protein is CATSREERGPMRANEQFF.

This chain joins TRBV20-1 and TRBJ1-2; 8 nucleotides match TRBD1. Trimming cost V 3 bases and J 3 bases; bases outside gene matches: 3. This CDR3 spans 13 amino acids. Germline V gives CDR1 DFQATT, CDR2 SNEGSKA (reference sequence). The CDR3 region is CSASLTGDYGYTF. CDR3 sequence (DNA): TGCAGTGCTAGTTTGACAGGGGACTATGGCTACACCTTC.

V is TRBV4-2 and J is TRBJ2-7; D possibly corresponds to TRBD2 (6 bases). Judging by the DNA end, TRBJ2-5 fits better; the J call may be wrong. This CDR3 is built from 18 residues. The V gene's germline CDR1 is LGHNA and CDR2 YNFKEQ. CDR3 sequence reads: CASSQDPGTGVDLETQYF. The CDR3 DNA reads as TGTGCCAGCAGCCAAGATCCCGGGACGGGGGTTGATCTGGAGACCCAGTACTTC.

In the case of this clonotype: A much more abundant neighbour one base away suggests this may be a read error. DNA of the CDR3: TGTGCCAGCACCTCGGACAGGAACACTGAAGCTTTCTTT. Residues: CASTSDRNTEAFF. The J gene is TRBJ1-1, the V gene TRBV12-3 or TRBV12-4; the D gene is possibly TRBD1 (6 bases). Trimming cost V 7 bases and J 1 base, with 10 bases left between them. The CDR3 totals 13 residues.

This clonotype has only a few counts. The chain is built from TRBV5-1 and TRBJ1-1; no clear D gene. V dropped 0 bases and J dropped 6 bases, with 9 bases sitting between them. The V gene's germline CDR1 is SGHRS and CDR2 YFSETQ. The CDR3 totals 13 residues. The CDR3 nucleotides are TGCGCCAGCAGCTTGGAAGGGATCGCTGAAGCTTTCTTT. The encoded protein is CASSLEGIAEAFF.

This clonotype has a count of ten or more. The gene calls are TRBV20-1 and TRBJ1-1; D unresolved. The germline CDR1 and CDR2 sequences are DFQATT and SNEGSKA (reference sequence). The CDR3 length is 12 residues. Trimming cost V 6 bases and J 0 bases, with 8 bases left between them. The CDR3 sequence is CSARPVNTEAFF. The CDR3 nucleotides read TGCAGTGCCCGCCCGGTGAACACTGAAGCTTTCTTT.